The 30 T cell receptor beta chains in this list originate from one sample, sequenced in a study of blood T cell repertoires in COVID-19. Sequenced by immunoSEQ multiplex PCR; TCRdb stores in-frame clones only, minus some. This sample carries around 210,000 clones, around four fifths of them seen once, and the ten largest clones take under 0.95%. The sequencing input was peripheral blood. The origin of the receptors is a man in his 60s with COVID-19, enrolled during active disease.

The chain links TRBV7-9 to TRBJ1-1; no firm D call. Trimming took off 5 bases at V and 5 bases at J, with 18 bases between the two ends. From germline, CDR1 is SEHNR and CDR2 FQNEAQ (reference sequence). This CDR3 has 15 residues. Written as DNA, the CDR3 is TGTGCCAGCAGCCCTCCTAGACGGGAATGGACTGAAGCTTTCTTT. It yields the protein CASSPPRREWTEAFF. The entire variable domain, with the rest obtained from reference TRBV7-9 and TRBJ1-1, is as follows: DTGVSQNPRHKITKRGQNVTFRCDPISEHNRLYWYRQTLGQGPEFLTYFQNEAQLEKSRLLSDRFSAERPKGSFSTLEIQRTEQGDSAMYLCASSPPRREWTEAFFGQGTRLTVV.

The chain uses TRBV6-1 and TRBJ1-5, with D possibly being TRBD1 (6 bases). CDR3 size: 14 residues. Trimming took 3 bases from V and 7 from J, leaving 13 bases between them. Germline lookup yields CDR1 MNHNS and CDR2 SASEGT. The chain's CDR3 is CASSEAGTPQPQHF. Here the CDR3 DNA reads TGTGCCAGCAGTGAGGCCGGGACACCCCAGCCCCAGCATTTT.

The rearrangement joins TRBV7-2 to TRBJ1-5; D gene unclear. V shed 3 bases and J shed 6 bases, with 9 bases lying between them. This CDR3 has 13 amino acids. Germline V gene lookup returns CDR1 SGHTA and CDR2 FQGNSA. The DNA of the CDR3 is TGTGCCAGCAGCTTGAGGGATTTTCAGCCCCAGCATTTT. It specifies CASSLRDFQPQHF.

This clone appeared a single time. The V and J genes are TRBV9 and TRBJ1-4; 7 nucleotides align to TRBD1. Germline trimming cut 2 bases from V and 3 bases from J; bases unmatched to any gene: 4. The CDR3 is made up of 15 amino acids. Germline CDR1 reads SGDLS; CDR2 reads YYNGEE. The CDR3 DNA reads as TGTGCCAGCAGCGTCACAGGGGCCCCTAATGAAAAACTGTTTTTT. Its translation: CASSVTGAPNEKLFF.

The chain uses TRBV15 and TRBJ1-3; D may be TRBD1 (5 bases). This CDR3 spans 14 amino acids. V lost 5 bases to trimming and J lost 0 bases, with 8 bases between them. In germline, CDR1 is LNHNV, CDR2 YYDKDF (reference sequence). CDR3 sequence: CATSEDTSGNTIYF. Here the CDR3 DNA reads TGTGCCACCAGCGAGGACACCTCTGGAAACACCATATATTTT.

The rearrangement uses TRBV11-3 and TRBJ2-3; D is possibly TRBD1 (6 bases). Germline loops: CDR1 SGHNT, CDR2 YENEEA. This CDR3 is built from 14 residues. Deletions cut 2 bases from V and 4 bases from J, with 10 bases between. The CDR3 is CASSLQQGPDTQYF. The CDR3 nucleotides read TGTGCCAGCAGCTTACAACAGGGCCCAGATACGCAGTATTTT.

J is TRBJ1-5 and V is TRBV7-7, with D tentatively TRBD1 (6 bases). CDR1 is SSHAT and CDR2 is FNYEAQ in the germline V gene (reference sequence). The length of the CDR3 is 16 residues. V was cut by 5 bases and J by 4 bases, with 18 bases left in between. Written as DNA, the CDR3 is TGTGCCAGCAGCACCGATAGGGGGGGACCTAATCAGCCCCAGCATTTT. Translating gives CASSTDRGGPNQPQHF.

V and J are TRBV12-3 or TRBV12-4 and TRBJ2-1; 10 bases agree with TRBD1. The CDR3 runs 12 residues. V lost 9 bases to trimming and J lost 9 bases; unmatched junction nucleotides: 5. The CDR3 sequence is CASGQGGPEQFF. CDR3 DNA: TGTGCCAGTGGACAGGGGGGCCCTGAGCAGTTCTTC.

The CDR3: CASSAKRGNEQFF. The DNA for the CDR3 is TGCGCCAGCAGTGCTAAACGAGGCAATGAGCAGTTCTTC. The chain joins TRBV10-1 to TRBJ2-1; D is ambiguous. The length of the CDR3 is 13 residues. Trimming removed 4 bases at V and 6 bases at J, with 10 bases between. Per the germline V gene, CDR1 is WNHNN and CDR2 is SYGVQD (reference sequence).

V gene TRBV30 combines with J gene TRBJ1-5; D not resolved. Germline V gives CDR1 GTSNPN, CDR2 SVGIG (reference sequence). The CDR3 loop spans 13 amino acids. V dropped 2 bases and J dropped 0 bases, with 5 bases sitting between them. CDR3 residues: CAWSFNSNQPQHF. The CDR3 DNA is TGTGCCTGGAGTTTTAATAGCAATCAGCCCCAGCATTTT. Together with reference TRBV30 and TRBJ1-5, the CDR3 gives the full variable domain: SQTIHQWPATLVQPVGSPLSLECTVEGTSNPNLYWYRQAAGRGLQLLFYSVGIGQISSEVPQNLSASRPQDRQFILSSKKLLLSDSGFYLCAWSFNSNQPQHFGDGTRLSIL.

The rearrangement uses TRBV4-3 and TRBJ2-1; 8 bases are shared with TRBD1. The CDR3 contains 14 residues. Per the germline V gene, CDR1 is LGHNA and CDR2 is YSLEER. V trimming: 5 bases; J trimming: 4 bases; junction bases outside the gene matches: 4. CDR3 coding DNA: TGCGCCAGCAGCGGCGGGACAGGTTACAATGAGCAGTTCTTC. Its protein product is CASSGGTGYNEQFF.

The J gene is TRBJ2-7, the V gene TRBV19, with D tentatively TRBD2 (5 bases). Germline CDR1 LNHDA, CDR2 SQIVND (reference sequence). The CDR3 contains 13 residues. V lost 0 bases to trimming and J lost 2 bases, with 5 bases between them. DNA for the CDR3: TGTGCCAGTAGTATAGAGCGGGCCTACGAGCAGTACTTC. Protein sequence: CASSIERAYEQYF.

V and J are TRBV5-5 and TRBJ2-3; D is possibly TRBD1 (6 bases). Trimming shortened V by 5 bases and J by 4 bases, and 8 bases separated the two germline ends. Germline CDR1 is SGHKS and CDR2 is YYEKEE (reference sequence). The CDR3 is 12 residues long. CDR3 loop: CASSEGADTQYF. CDR3 DNA: TGTGCCAGCAGTGAGGGGGCAGATACGCAGTATTTT.

The chain combines TRBV7-9 with TRBJ2-1; D uncertain. Germline V lookup: CDR1 SEHNR, CDR2 FQNEAQ (reference sequence). The V end lost 1 base, the J end lost 2 bases, and 9 bases lay between the germline ends. The CDR3 extends over 15 amino acids. CDR3 amino acids: CASSLEFRPYNEQFF. In nucleotides, the CDR3 is TGTGCCAGCAGCTTAGAATTCAGGCCCTACAATGAGCAGTTCTTC.

The rearrangement uses TRBV6-6 and TRBJ2-2; TRBD2 might be the D (6 bases). Germline CDR1 reads MNHNY; CDR2 reads SVGAGI (reference sequence). The CDR3 contains 15 residues. Trimming took off 5 bases at V and 4 bases at J, with 14 bases between the two ends. The CDR3 sequence is CASSPPGLITGELFF. The CDR3 DNA sequence: TGTGCCAGCAGTCCACCGGGACTGATCACCGGGGAGCTGTTTTTT.

This rearrangement joins TRBV19 to TRBJ2-3; D is perhaps TRBD2 (5 bases). The CDR3 sequence is 13 residues long. Germline loops: CDR1 LNHDA, CDR2 SQIVND (reference sequence). The germline V and J ends were trimmed by 1 base and 4 bases, with 6 bases remaining between them. CDR3 sequence: CASSIGRADTQYF. CDR3 DNA sequence: TGTGCCAGTAGTATAGGGCGGGCAGATACGCAGTATTTT.

V gene TRBV7-8 combines with J gene TRBJ2-7; 9 bases align to TRBD1. This CDR3 has 15 residues. Trimming took 5 bases from V and 3 from J; bases not matched to a gene: 8. Germline CDR1 SGHVS, CDR2 FQNEAQ. This chain's CDR3 is CASSARDRAFYEQYF. The DNA for the CDR3 is TGTGCCAGCAGCGCCCGGGACAGGGCATTCTACGAGCAGTACTTC.

The CDR3: CASSLDRAADTQYF. In DNA form, the CDR3 reads TGTGCCAGCAGTTTGGACAGGGCCGCAGATACGCAGTATTTT. This sequence joins TRBV27 and TRBJ2-3; TRBD1 matches 8 bases. This CDR3 region has 14 residues. Germline trimming cut 3 bases from V and 4 bases from J; bases unmatched to any gene: 3. The germline CDR1 and CDR2 sequences are MNHEY and SMNVEV (reference sequence).

The V gene is TRBV19, the J gene TRBJ2-7; D is perhaps TRBD1 (5 bases). Trimming removed 4 bases from V and 5 bases from J, with 12 bases in between. This CDR3 comprises 13 residues. In germline, CDR1 is LNHDA, CDR2 SQIVND (reference sequence). CDR3 nucleotide sequence: TGTGCCAGTAGTACCGCAGGGTACGACGAGCAGTACTTC. It specifies CASSTAGYDEQYF.

The chain has TRBV19 and TRBJ1-6; possibly TRBD1 for D (5 bases). This CDR3 has 14 amino acids. Trimming took 8 bases from V and 5 from J, leaving 13 bases between them. CDR1 and CDR2 from the germline V gene are LNHDA and SQIVND (reference sequence). The CDR3 DNA reads TGTGCCAGTCATCAGGGACTCAATAATTCACCCCTCCACTTT. It translates to CASHQGLNNSPLHF.

The chain carries TRBV2 and TRBJ1-6; maybe TRBD1 (6 bases). Germline CDR1 and CDR2: SNHLY and FYNNEI. The V end lost 1 base, the J end lost 8 bases, and 9 bases lay between the germline ends. The CDR3 spans 14 residues. As DNA, the CDR3 is TGTGCCAGCAGTGAAGAAGGGGGACATTCACCCCTCCACTTT. This encodes CASSEEGGHSPLHF.

The chain joins TRBV28 to TRBJ2-3; 7 bases are a match to TRBD2. Germline trimming cut 5 bases from V and 0 bases from J; bases unmatched to any gene: 8. The CDR3 has 16 residues. Germline loops: CDR1 MDHEN, CDR2 SYDVKM. CDR3 sequence reads: CASSSRGRSSTDTQYF. Written as DNA, the CDR3 is TGTGCCAGCAGTAGCCGCGGGAGATCAAGCACAGATACGCAGTATTTT.

The chain is built from TRBV19 and TRBJ1-5, with D uncertain. Germline CDR1 LNHDA, CDR2 SQIVND (reference sequence). The CDR3 loop spans 15 amino acids. Trimming removed 3 bases from V and 7 bases from J, with 16 bases in between. The CDR3 coding sequence is TGTGCCAGTAGTATGCTAGAGGCGGATGGACAGCCCCAGCATTTT. Amino acids: CASSMLEADGQPQHF.

The chain employs TRBV6-2 or TRBV6-3 and TRBJ2-1; 8 bases match TRBD1. Looked up from germline, CDR1 is MNHEY and CDR2 is SVGEGT. This CDR3 comprises 15 residues. Unmatched junction bases numbered 10, after V lost 2 bases and J lost 10 bases. CDR3 amino acids: CASSYDLTGGAEQFF. Here the CDR3 DNA reads TGTGCCAGCAGTTACGACCTAACAGGGGGAGCCGAGCAGTTCTTC.

The chain joins TRBV2 to TRBJ1-5; D unclear. The CDR3 runs 14 residues. Germline values: CDR1 SNHLY, CDR2 FYNNEI. The ends were cut back, 9 bases at V and 0 bases at J, with 12 bases in the middle. CDR3 nucleotide sequence: TGTGCCAGTCGGACGGGAGATAGCAATCAGCCCCAGCATTTT. Translated, it gives CASRTGDSNQPQHF.

CDR3 sequence reads: CASSVDGGGNQPQHF. CDR3 coding DNA: TGTGCCAGCAGCGTAGACGGGGGGGGCAATCAGCCCCAGCATTTT. The chain links TRBV9 to TRBJ1-5; tentatively, D is TRBD1 (5 bases). The CDR3 is 15 residues long. The V end was cut by 0 bases, the J end by 2 bases, with 9 bases between. Germline loops: CDR1 SGDLS, CDR2 YYNGEE.

This sequence joins TRBV5-1 and TRBJ2-7; TRBD1 agrees at 9 bases. V lost 5 bases and J lost 5; bases outside the gene matches: 11. Germline values: CDR1 SGHRS, CDR2 YFSETQ. This CDR3 region has 15 residues. CDR3 amino acids: CASSLDGTGKDEQYF. Written as DNA, the CDR3 is TGCGCCAGCAGTTTAGACGGGACAGGGAAAGACGAGCAGTACTTC.

CDR3 region: CASSKNTGRGYTF. CDR3 sequence (DNA): TGTGCCAGCAGTAAGAATACAGGTCGTGGCTACACCTTC. This chain uses TRBV28 with TRBJ1-2; tentatively, D is TRBD1 (5 bases). V lost 5 bases, J lost 7 bases, and 14 bases lay in between. Germline assignment: CDR1 MDHEN and CDR2 SYDVKM. The CDR3 spans 13 residues.

The CDR3 sequence: CASSLEAKGEQYF. In nucleotides, the CDR3 is TGTGCCAGCAGTTTGGAGGCGAAGGGAGAGCAGTACTTC. This chain links TRBV28 with TRBJ2-7; tentative D call: TRBD2 (5 bases). Trimming removed 3 bases at V and 7 bases at J, with 13 bases between. CDR3 size: 13 residues. Germline loops: CDR1 MDHEN, CDR2 SYDVKM.

CDR3 amino acids: CASSISGRTTDTQYF. CDR3 in DNA: TGTGCCAGCAGCATTAGCGGGAGGACAACAGATACGCAGTATTTT. V is TRBV9 and J is TRBJ2-3; 10 nucleotides align to TRBD2. V shed 4 bases, J shed 3 bases, and the junction held 5 bases outside the gene matches. Germline V gene sequence: CDR1 SGDLS, CDR2 YYNGEE. CDR3 size: 15 residues.